The rows below give T cell receptor beta chains drawn from one sample of a study of circulating and synovial CD4+ cells in juvenile arthritis. The protocol was immunoSEQ multiplex PCR, while the TCRdb copy is restricted to in-frame clones and leaves out a portion. The table lists a few thousand clones, 75% to 90% of them singletons. Sequencing was carried out using CD4+ T cells from synovial fluid. Receptors originate from a human donor with juvenile idiopathic arthritis. Both conserved end residues are part of each CDR3. The D gene is left open where the match is weak. The listing skips clone size in some rows; elsewhere it reads once, few, many or a size class.

d_gene: .; j_gene: TRBJ2-2; v_gene: TRBV7-3; abundance: .; CDR3aa: CASSFIGAGELFF; CDR3nt: TGTGCCAGCAGCTTTATAGGGGCCGGGGAGCTGTTTTTT
d_gene: TRBD2; j_gene: TRBJ2-1; v_gene: TRBV7-2; abundance: .; CDR3aa: CASSLGSGKGPPPNEQFF; CDR3nt: TGTGCCAGCAGCTTAGGAAGCGGGAAAGGGCCCCCCCCCAATGAGCAGTTCTTC
d_gene: .; j_gene: TRBJ1-2; v_gene: TRBV19; abundance: .; CDR3aa: CASSIGTRGTYGYTF; CDR3nt: TGTGCCAGTAGTATAGGTACTCGGGGGACCTATGGCTACACCTTC
d_gene: .; j_gene: TRBJ2-7; v_gene: TRBV11-2; abundance: .; CDR3aa: CAQRRDSPYEQYF; CDR3nt: TGTGCCCAGCGGCGGGACTCCCCCTACGAGCAGTACTTC
d_gene: TRBD1; j_gene: TRBJ1-1; v_gene: TRBV7-3; abundance: .; CDR3aa: CASSLYRGAEAFF; CDR3nt: TGTGCCAGCAGCCTCTACAGGGGCGCTGAAGCTTTCTTT
d_gene: TRBD1; j_gene: TRBJ2-5; v_gene: TRBV5-1; abundance: few; CDR3aa: CASSLIRTGEETQYF; CDR3nt: TGCGCCAGCAGCTTGATCCGGACAGGGGAAGAGACCCAGTACTTC
d_gene: .; j_gene: TRBJ2-1; v_gene: TRBV29-1; abundance: once; CDR3aa: CSVIRGASSYNEQFF; CDR3nt: TGCAGCGTTATCAGGGGGGCGAGCTCCTACAATGAGCAGTTCTTC
d_gene: .; j_gene: TRBJ2-7; v_gene: TRBV7-2; abundance: .; CDR3aa: CASSLVSGHNEQYF; CDR3nt: TGTGCCAGCAGCCTCGTTTCGGGACACAACGAGCAGTACTTC
d_gene: .; j_gene: TRBJ2-5; v_gene: TRBV5-1; abundance: few; CDR3aa: CASSLGGPRETQYF; CDR3nt: TGCGCCAGCAGCTTGGGAGGGCCGCGAGAGACCCAGTACTTC
d_gene: TRBD1; j_gene: TRBJ1-6; v_gene: TRBV30; abundance: .; CDR3aa: CAWRQGQGSPLHF; CDR3nt: TGTGCCTGGCGACAGGGGCAGGGATCACCCCTCCACTTT
d_gene: .; j_gene: TRBJ2-1; v_gene: TRBV12-5; abundance: .; CDR3aa: CASGLLSGGEQFF; CDR3nt: TGTGCTAGTGGTTTGTTATCTGGCGGTGAGCAGTTCTTC
d_gene: .; j_gene: TRBJ2-7; v_gene: TRBV15; abundance: .; CDR3aa: CATSRDNSYEQYF; CDR3nt: TGTGCCACCAGCAGGGACAACTCCTACGAGCAGTACTTC
d_gene: .; j_gene: TRBJ2-7; v_gene: TRBV18; abundance: .; CDR3aa: CASSQGLRYEQYF; CDR3nt: TGTGCCAGCTCACAGGGGCTTAGGTACGAGCAGTACTTC
d_gene: .; j_gene: TRBJ2-1; v_gene: TRBV7-6; abundance: few; CDR3aa: CASSLGHYNEQFF; CDR3nt: TGTGCCAGCAGCCTTGGGCACTACAATGAGCAGTTCTTC
d_gene: TRBD2; j_gene: TRBJ2-5; v_gene: TRBV18; abundance: once; CDR3aa: CASSPLAGETQYF; CDR3nt: TGTGCCAGCTCACCGCTAGCGGGAGAGACCCAGTACTTC
d_gene: .; j_gene: TRBJ2-1; v_gene: TRBV7-3; abundance: .; CDR3aa: CASSLGPQDNEQFF; CDR3nt: TGTGCCAGCAGCTTAGGGCCGCAGGACAATGAGCAGTTCTTC
d_gene: .; j_gene: TRBJ1-2; v_gene: TRBV5-1; abundance: .; CDR3aa: CASRPYSGVEYGYTF; CDR3nt: TGCGCCAGCAGGCCCTACAGCGGGGTCGAGTATGGCTACACCTTC
d_gene: TRBD1; j_gene: TRBJ1-5; v_gene: TRBV5-6; abundance: once; CDR3aa: CASSSGPGQGAGGQPQHF; CDR3nt: TGTGCCAGCAGCTCCGGGCCGGGACAGGGGGCCGGGGGTCAGCCCCAGCATTTT